A single sample gave rise to the 14 T cell receptor beta chains below, sequenced in a study of T cell clonality in common variable immunodeficiency (dated by TCRdb to about 2015). What the study reported, not specific to this receptor: CVID TCRbeta sequences were reported to have fewer deletions and N-nucleotide insertions and to lack highly modified clones with 13 or more V deletions.

Their target antigens are unknown. Preparation of the library involved the immunoSEQ multiplex PCR assay. Entries here come from immuneACCESS through TCRdb and include only in-frame sequences with V and J called. Some clones fail to appear in such tables; in the studies checked, an unresolved V gene covers under half of the shortfall, and the cause of the remainder is unknown. Across this sample, roughly 42,000 clones were tabulated and none appeared just once. The top ten constitute approximately 5.6% of the sample. The sample was peripheral blood mononuclear cells. The receptors derive from a human donor with common variable immunodeficiency.

The sample holds many counts of this clone. The read is 3 residues too short to cover the CDR3 end, so that end is filled in from the germline J gene. This chain links TRBV19 with TRBJ2-6; D possibly corresponds to TRBD2 (5 bases). V lost 4 bases to trimming and J lost 0 bases, with 7 bases between them. Germline-derived CDR1 and CDR2 are LNHDA and SQIVND (reference sequence). This CDR3 contains 15 residues. The CDR3 loop reads CASSSGLSGANVLTF. The sequenced CDR3 bases are TGTGCCAGTAGTAGCGGGCTCTCTGGGGCCAACGTC.

This clone has more than one count but fewer than ten. The DNA ends 3 residues before the CDR3 does, and the rest of the CDR3 is filled in from the germline J gene. The rearrangement links TRBV19 to TRBJ2-1; 7 nucleotides agree with TRBD2. The CDR3 extends over 17 amino acids. Trimming cost V 3 bases and J 8 bases; bases outside gene matches: 16. Germline CDR1 is LNHDA and CDR2 is SQIVND (reference sequence). The DNA read from the CDR3 is TGTGCCAGTAGTATCCCGGGTTTGGCGGGAGTAATCGATGAG. It is translated as CASSIPGLAGVIDE. The full CDR3 protein is CASSIPGLAGVIDEQFF.

A remark on this clone: The sequenced fragment ends 3 residues before the CDR3 boundary, so the rest is inferred from the germline J gene. The chain joins TRBV20-1 to TRBJ1-2, with 8 nucleotides matching TRBD1. The CDR3 is 16 residues long. CDR1 is DFQATT, CDR2 SNEGSKA, per germline (reference sequence). This CDR3 reads CSASSRDRIFSSGYTF. CDR3 DNA, as far as it was read: TGCAGTGCTAGTTCTCGGGACAGGATTTTTTCTAGCGGC.

This clone was found many times. The read comes to an end 3 residues before the CDR3 does, leaving the germline J gene to fill in the end. The chain employs TRBV20-1 and TRBJ2-3; 7 bases are a match to TRBD2. J was trimmed by 2 bases and V by 5 bases; bases with no gene match: 7. This CDR3 is 14 amino acids long. Germline lookup yields CDR1 DFQATT and CDR2 SNEGSKA (reference sequence). This CDR3 is CSAAVRDYTDTQYF. The part of the CDR3 DNA that was read is TGCAGTGCTGCCGTCCGGGACTACACAGATACG.

Of note for this clone: The DNA ends 3 residues before the CDR3 does, and the rest of the CDR3 is filled in from the germline J gene. This chain links TRBV5-1 with TRBJ2-1; D is perhaps TRBD1 (5 bases). V lost 4 bases and J 5 bases, leaving 13 bases between the germline ends. CDR3 length equals 14 residues. Germline V CDR1 and CDR2: SGHRS, YFSETQ. The sequenced part of the CDR3 DNA is TGCGCCAGCAGCAGACCAACAGGACACAATGAG. Translation: CASSRPTGHNE. The whole CDR3 protein is CASSRPTGHNEQFF.

Worth noting for this clone: Read data end 3 residues before the CDR3 end; the end is taken from the germline J gene. The chain couples TRBV19 to TRBJ2-3; 9 bases map to TRBD2. Germline values: CDR1 LNHDA, CDR2 SQIVND (reference sequence). The J segment lost 2 bases and the V segment lost 3 bases, leaving 3 bases of the junction unmatched. There are 15 residues in the CDR3. Partial CDR3 DNA: TGTGCCAGTAGTATGCTAGCGGGATTCACAGATACG. Protein: CASSMLAGFTDT. The whole CDR3 sequence is CASSMLAGFTDTQYF.

This clone was seen at least ten times. Read coverage stops 3 residues before the CDR3 terminus; the germline J gene supplies the remainder. The chain employs TRBV29-1 and TRBJ1-1, with TRBD1 as a possible D gene (5 bases). CDR3 length: 12 amino acids. Trimming pared 7 bases from V and 4 bases from J, leaving 13 bases between. Germline CDR1 SQVTM, CDR2 ANQGSEA. The CDR3 region is CSGGRGSTEAFF. CDR3 bases read: TGCAGCGGCGGAAGGGGTAGCACTGAA.

This clone was seen a few times. Sequencing ends 3 residues short of the CDR3 end; the germline J gene provides the rest. V and J are TRBV19 and TRBJ2-2, with TRBD2 as a possible D gene (6 bases). CDR1 LNHDA and CDR2 SQIVND come from the germline V gene (reference sequence). The CDR3 covers 17 residues. Trimming shortened V by 4 bases and J by 2 bases, and 17 bases separated the two germline ends. The sequenced part of the CDR3 DNA is TGTGCCAGTAGTACTCTTCAGGGACTGGGCAACACCGGGGAG. Protein sequence: CASSTLQGLGNTGE. The whole CDR3 sequence is CASSTLQGLGNTGELFF. The variable domain in full, with the rest retrieved from reference TRBV19 and TRBJ2-2, is DGGITQSPKYLFRKEGQNVTLSCEQNLNHDAMYWYRQDPGQGLRLIYYSQIVNDFQKGDIAEGYSVSREKKESFPLTVTSAQKNPTAFYLCASSTLQGLGNTGELFFGEGSRLTVL.

There are many counts of this clone. The read is 3 residues too short to cover the CDR3 end, so that end is filled in from the germline J gene. The chain combines TRBV18 with TRBJ1-1; weak D call: TRBD1 (6 bases). CDR3 size: 14 residues. The V gene lost 6 bases and the J gene lost 5 bases, with 16 bases spanning the gap. Germline V lookup: CDR1 KGHSH, CDR2 LQKENI. The CDR3 region is CASSLGHLGTEAFF. The CDR3 DNA, read in part, is TGTGCCAGCTCCCTGGGACACCTTGGGACTGAA.

Regarding this clone: The read falls 3 residues short of the CDR3 end, and the missing part is taken from the germline J gene. V is TRBV11-2 and J is TRBJ2-1; the match to TRBD2 covers 8 bases. Germline trimming cut 3 bases from V and 5 bases from J; bases unmatched to any gene: 6. The CDR3 has 15 amino acids. Germline CDR1 reads SGHAT; CDR2 reads FQNNGV. Here the CDR3 reads CASSFRRGGNNEQFF. The CDR3 bases that were read are TGTGCCAGCAGCTTCCGACGGGGGGGGAACAATGAG.

This clone was picked up a small number of times. The sequence runs out 3 residues before the end of the CDR3; the remainder is reconstructed from the germline J gene. The chain has TRBV11-2 and TRBJ2-1, with 9 bases that match TRBD1. The CDR3 runs to 15 residues. CDR1 SGHAT and CDR2 FQNNGV come from the germline V gene. V dropped 6 bases and J dropped 6; count of bases not matched to a gene: 9. The CDR3 DNA, read in part, is TGTGCCAGCAGGCCGGTTGGACAGGGGAGCAATGAG. Its translation: CASRPVGQGSNE. The full CDR3 protein reads CASRPVGQGSNEQFF.

The sample holds a few counts of this clone. The sequence runs out 3 residues before the end of the CDR3; the remainder is reconstructed from the germline J gene. V usage is TRBV19 and J usage is TRBJ2-3; 7 nucleotides line up with TRBD1. The CDR3 has 15 residues. J was trimmed by 2 bases and V by 5 bases; bases with no gene match: 7. Germline loops: CDR1 LNHDA, CDR2 SQIVND (reference sequence). The CDR3 DNA, read in part, is TGTGCCAGTAGTTCCGGGACAGAGCACACAGATACG. Translating it yields CASSSGTEHTDT. The full CDR3 protein is CASSSGTEHTDTQYF.

CDR3 DNA (partial): TGTGCCAGCAGCCCCGGACAGGGGGCGCGCGGC. This encodes CASSPGQGARG. The entire CDR3 is CASSPGQGARGYTF. The chain links TRBV5-6 to TRBJ1-2; 11 bases match TRBD1. From the germline J gene comes the end of the CDR3, since the read stops 3 residues before it. Germline loops: CDR1 SGHDT, CDR2 YYEEEE. CDR3 length: 14 residues. Drawing the rest from reference TRBV5-6 and TRBJ1-2, the complete variable domain is DAGVTQSPTHLIKTRGQQVTLRCSPKSGHDTVSWYQQALGQGPQFIFQYYEEEERQRGNFPDRFSGHQFPNYSSELNVNALLLGDSALYLCASSPGQGARGYTFGSGTRLTVV.

Comments on this clone: With the read ending 3 residues before the CDR3 end, the germline J gene is used to fill in that end. The chain has TRBV2 and TRBJ1-5; D is possibly TRBD1 (5 bases). Germline lookup yields CDR1 SNHLY and CDR2 FYNNEI. V was pared by 7 bases and J by 0 bases, with 16 bases between. This CDR3 comprises 16 residues. The CDR3 protein is CASTWEQAYSNQPQHF. The DNA read from the CDR3 is TGTGCCAGCACCTGGGAACAGGCGTATAGCAATCAGCCC.